These 20 T cell receptor beta chains share one sample of origin, sequenced in a study of T-cell memory formation after mild COVID-19. TCRdb re-derived calls from the 5' RACE reads in MiXCR, one entry per CDR3 protein. The table has about 560,000 distinct CDR3 sequences, 20% to 25% seen once. Sequences were obtained from PBMCs or a T cell subset sorted from them (not recorded which). The origin of the receptors is an adult woman who had mild COVID-19 (a few samples of this study predate the infection). Cell type and time point are not known.

This clonotype occurred a few times. The rearrangement joins TRBV7-9 to TRBJ2-3, with D possibly being TRBD2 (5 bases). With 3 bases removed from V and 2 bases from J, the gap between germline ends came to 18 bases. CDR1 and CDR2 (germline): SEHNR, FQNEAQ (reference sequence). This CDR3 is 17 amino acids long. CDR3 loop: CASSFGDIGENTDTQYF. The CDR3 coding sequence is TGTGCCAGCAGCTTCGGAGATATCGGGGAAAACACAGATACGCAGTATTTT.

The chain recombines TRBV23-1 with TRBJ2-7, with 8 positions matching TRBD1. TRBV23-1 is sorted into the ORF group, with uncertain function. V was clipped by 3 bases and J by 3 bases; unmatched bases: 4. The CDR3 is 14 residues long. This CDR3 is CASSHWDRCYEQYF. CDR3 in DNA: TGCGCCAGCAGTCATTGGGACAGGTGCTACGAGCAGTACTTC.

This clonotype was seen only a few times. The chain has TRBV15 and TRBJ1-2, with a weak D call TRBD1 (6 bases). The CDR3 totals 14 residues. The V end was cut by 1 base, the J end by 7 bases, with 13 bases between. The germline gives CDR1 LNHNV, CDR2 YYDKDF (reference sequence). The CDR3, as DNA: TGTGCCACCAGCAGAGCCCGCAGGGGATCTGGCTACACCTTC. Translating gives CATSRARRGSGYTF.

The sample holds a few counts of this clonotype. This chain uses TRBV6-5 with TRBJ2-7, with D possibly being TRBD2 (6 bases). V lost 6 bases and J lost 4, with 16 bases in between. Germline V lookup: CDR1 MNHEY, CDR2 SVGAGI. This CDR3 region has 14 residues. In DNA form, the CDR3 reads TGTGCCAGCAGCCGGACTATGTGGAATTACGAGCAGTACTTC. It translates to CASSRTMWNYEQYF.

This clonotype was detected only a few times. This chain links TRBV7-8 with TRBJ1-5, with TRBD1 as a possible D gene (5 bases). Germline CDR1 is SGHVS and CDR2 is FQNEAQ. The CDR3 has 16 residues. Trimming pared 2 bases from V and 4 bases from J, leaving 15 bases between. The CDR3 loop is CASSLQGTGRNQPQHF. The CDR3 bases are TGTGCCAGCAGCTTACAGGGAACGGGTAGAAATCAGCCCCAGCATTTT. Based on the CDR3 plus reference TRBV7-8 and TRBJ1-5, the full variable domain is GAGVSQSPRYKVAKRGQDVALRCDPISGHVSLFWYQQALGQGPEFLTYFQNEAQLDKSGLPSDRFFAERPEGSVSTLKIQRTQQEDSAVYLCASSLQGTGRNQPQHFGDGTRLSIL.

This clonotype was counted a few times. The chain has TRBV6-2 or TRBV6-3 and TRBJ2-3; possibly TRBD1 for D (5 bases). Trimming pared 6 bases from V and 0 bases from J, leaving 16 bases between. The germline CDR1 and CDR2 sequences are MNHEY and SVGEGT. This CDR3 region has 16 residues. For the CDR3, the DNA is TGTGCCAGCAGCAGATATAGGGGCCCGAGCACAGATACGCAGTATTTT. Its translation: CASSRYRGPSTDTQYF.

The sample holds many counts of this clonotype. This chain joins TRBV29-1 and TRBJ2-2; TRBD1 aligns across 9 bases. Germline V lookup: CDR1 SQVTM, CDR2 ANQGSEA. The CDR3 runs to 14 residues. The trim removed 7 bases at V and 4 bases at J, leaving 7 bases unmatched. The CDR3 protein is CSANRQGGTGELFF. DNA of the CDR3: TGCAGCGCTAATCGACAGGGGGGCACCGGGGAGCTGTTTTTT.

The sample holds a few counts of this clonotype. The rearrangement uses TRBV7-3 and TRBJ2-3, with unresolved D. With 3 bases removed from V and 6 bases from J, the gap between germline ends came to 7 bases. The V gene's germline CDR1 is SGHTA and CDR2 FQGTGA. The CDR3 is made up of 12 amino acids. The CDR3: CASSLDEDTQYF. CDR3 in DNA: TGTGCCAGCAGCTTGGACGAGGATACGCAGTATTTT.

This clonotype has more than one count but fewer than ten. An end of the junction does not agree with germline; a read error may underlie this. The gene calls are TRBV4-1 and TRBJ2-1; D might be TRBD1 or TRBD2, each matching 5 bases. The V gene's germline CDR1 is MGHRA and CDR2 YSYEKL. The CDR3 is 15 residues long. The CDR3 bases are TGCGCCAGCAGCCCTTGGGACGGCTCCTCCAATGAGCAGTTCTTC. It specifies CASSPWDGSSNEQFF.

This clonotype was observed at least ten times. This chain links TRBV27 with TRBJ2-1, with TRBD2 matching 7 bases. The germline CDR1 and CDR2 sequences are MNHEY and SMNVEV (reference sequence). This CDR3 contains 13 residues. With V trimmed by 6 bases and J by 7 bases, 6 bases remained unmatched. As DNA, the CDR3 is TGTGCCAGCAGCCGGAGGGAGGGGAATGAGCAGTTCTTC. Translated, it gives CASSRREGNEQFF.

This clonotype was counted ten times or more. The genes are TRBV7-8 and TRBJ2-7; 10 bases line up with TRBD2. The CDR3 sequence is 13 residues long. The germline CDR1 and CDR2 sequences are SGHVS and FQNEAQ. V shed 6 bases, J shed 12 bases, and the junction held 11 bases outside the gene matches. The CDR3 loop reads CASSSGLAEIGYF. The DNA of the CDR3 is TGTGCCAGCAGTTCCGGACTAGCGGAGATCGGGTACTTC.

DNA for the CDR3: TGCAGTGCTAGAGGACACTCTTTGCAGACCCAGTACTTC. Translation gives CSARGHSLQTQYF. The chain has TRBV20-1 and TRBJ2-5, with D unresolved. In germline, CDR1 is DFQATT, CDR2 SNEGSKA (reference sequence). This CDR3 has 13 residues. V was trimmed by 1 base and J by 6 bases, leaving 12 bases between them.

This clonotype came up a few times. The rearrangement joins TRBV30 to TRBJ2-6, with D maybe TRBD2 (5 bases). Germline V gives CDR1 GTSNPN, CDR2 SVGIG (reference sequence). This CDR3 is built from 14 residues. V was shortened by 8 bases and J by 1 base, with 12 bases between the two germline ends. CDR3 DNA sequence: TGTGCCCGACTACGACAATCTGGGGCCAACGTCCTGACTTTC. This gives the protein CARLRQSGANVLTF.

This clonotype was observed a few times. The chain combines TRBV12-3 or TRBV12-4 with TRBJ1-5; possibly TRBD1 for D (6 bases). This CDR3 comprises 14 residues. V was clipped by 2 bases and J by 4 bases, with 9 bases between them. DNA for the CDR3: TGTGCCAGCAGTTTATGGGACAAGAATCAGCCCCAGCATTTT. Translation: CASSLWDKNQPQHF.

This clonotype appeared a few times. The rearrangement uses TRBV18 and TRBJ1-2; D is unclear. Trimming pared 2 bases from V and 8 bases from J, leaving 15 bases between. The CDR3 length is 14 residues. CDR1 is KGHSH and CDR2 is LQKENI in the germline V gene. CDR3 sequence: CASSPGGGLGGYTF. CDR3 DNA sequence: TGTGCCAGCTCACCAGGTGGTGGGCTTGGAGGCTACACCTTC.

This clonotype has more than one count but fewer than ten. The rearrangement links TRBV6-5 to TRBJ1-6; possibly TRBD1 for D (5 bases). CDR3 size: 14 residues. Trimming removed 8 bases at V and 7 bases at J, with 15 bases between. Germline V gene data show CDR1 as MNHEY and CDR2 as SVGAGI. The CDR3 DNA reads as TGTGCCAGCTCCTATCGGGGGGGAAATTCACCCCTCCACTTT. It specifies CASSYRGGNSPLHF.

This clonotype occurred a few times. The chain carries TRBV7-2 and TRBJ2-3; D is uncertain. Germline lookup yields CDR1 SGHTA and CDR2 FQGNSA. This CDR3 comprises 15 residues. Trimming cost V 1 base and J 8 bases, with 16 bases left between them. Here the CDR3 reads CASSLGVERVATQYF. CDR3 DNA: TGTGCCAGCAGCTTAGGGGTAGAAAGGGTGGCTACGCAGTATTTT.

This clonotype has just a few counts. This chain links TRBV12-3 or TRBV12-4 with TRBJ2-1; D assignment may be TRBD1 or TRBD2 (5 bases each). Between the trimmed V and J ends, which lost 6 bases and 4 bases, there was a span of 16 bases. The CDR3 has 15 residues. CDR3 nucleotide sequence: TGTGCCAGCAGCAAAACCGGGACGTGGTACAATGAGCAGTTCTTC. Its protein product is CASSKTGTWYNEQFF.

This sequence joins TRBV6-4 and TRBJ2-3, with TRBD1 identical over 7 bases. The trim removed 7 bases at V and 0 bases at J, leaving 19 bases unmatched. This CDR3 has 19 amino acids. Germline V lookup: CDR1 MRHNA, CDR2 SNTAGT. CDR3 amino acids: CASTGVRQGKSGSTDTQYF. The CDR3 DNA reads TGTGCCAGCACTGGGGTACGACAGGGTAAATCGGGGAGCACAGATACGCAGTATTTT.

The chain links TRBV12-3 or TRBV12-4 to TRBJ1-3; 7 bases map to TRBD1. The CDR3 loop spans 13 amino acids. With 3 bases clipped from V and 8 bases from J, the junction kept 4 bases outside the gene matches. Here the CDR3 reads CASSLGQRDTIYF. The DNA for the CDR3 is TGTGCCAGCAGTTTGGGACAGCGCGACACCATATATTTT.